The 8 T cell receptor beta chains reported below all come from one sample, sequenced in a study of identical twins (dated by TCRdb to 2016 to 2018). Library preparation employed 5' RACE. For sequencing, an Illumina HiSeq 2000 was employed. The public reads were run again by TCRdb, first through fastp at Q25 and then through MiXCR, and only productive beta chains were kept. Identical CDR3 protein sequences are pooled into one entry, listed with their most common genes and DNA. This sample comprises about 240,000 distinct CDR3 sequences, 8% to 11% of them detected only once. Clones ranked in the top ten supply approximately 11% of the sample. The specimen was memory T cells sorted from blood. Sample cell subset or site, as interpreted from the label and publication: CD45RO+ enriched T cells. These receptors were obtained from a man between 45 and 60 years old in good health.

This clonotype was observed at least ten times. The J gene is TRBJ2-7, the V gene TRBV6-2 or TRBV6-3; TRBD2 is a possible D gene (6 bases). V dropped 4 bases and J dropped 4 bases, with 14 bases sitting between them. This CDR3 is 14 amino acids long. Germline lookup yields CDR1 MNHEY and CDR2 SVGEGT. CDR3 protein: CASSWEVGAYEQYF. The CDR3 nucleotides read TGTGCCAGCAGTTGGGAGGTTGGAGCTTACGAGCAGTACTTC.

In this sample, this clonotype turned up many times. The chain recombines TRBV19 with TRBJ2-2, with 9 positions matching TRBD1. The germline V gene encodes CDR1 LNHDA and CDR2 SQIVND (reference sequence). The CDR3 sequence is 16 residues long. With 6 bases clipped from V and 2 bases from J, the junction kept 7 bases outside the gene matches. CDR3 residues: CASRGTGGGNTGELFF. DNA for the CDR3: TGTGCCAGTAGAGGAACAGGGGGCGGCAACACCGGGGAGCTGTTTTTT.

This chain uses TRBV5-1 with TRBJ1-2; 11 bases are shared with TRBD1. Germline CDR1 and CDR2: SGHRS and YFSETQ. Unmatched junction bases numbered 4, after V lost 0 bases and J lost 6 bases. This CDR3 has 15 amino acids. CDR3 sequence reads: CASSLGTGGGDGYTF. For the CDR3, the DNA is TGCGCCAGCAGCTTGGGGACAGGGGGCGGCGATGGCTACACCTTC.

This clonotype was detected a few times. V and J are TRBV7-2 and TRBJ1-1; no clear D gene. Germline CDR1 reads SGHTA; CDR2 reads FQGNSA. V lost 7 bases and J lost 4, with 13 bases in between. The CDR3 has 13 amino acids. CDR3 sequence (DNA): TGTGCCAGCAACCGGGGTGAGGGCACTGAAGCTTTCTTT. It is translated as CASNRGEGTEAFF. Full variable domain (remainder filled in from reference TRBV7-2 and TRBJ1-1): GAGVSQSPSNKVTEKGKDVELRCDPISGHTALYWYRQSLGQGLEFLIYFQGNSAPDKSGLPSDRFSAERTGGSVSTLTIQRTQQEDSAVYLCASNRGEGTEAFFGQGTRLTVV.

The table lists this clonotype with a count of one. The gene calls are TRBV7-8 and TRBJ2-1; 14 bases align to TRBD2. The CDR3 runs 18 residues. With V trimmed by 5 bases and J by 1 base, 7 bases remained unmatched. CDR1 SGHVS and CDR2 FQNEAQ come from the germline V gene. DNA of the CDR3: TGTGCCAGCAGCCTGGGACTAGCGGGAGTTAGATCCTACAATGAGCAGTTCTTC. Translation: CASSLGLAGVRSYNEQFF.

This clonotype came up a few times. The rearrangement joins TRBV5-1 to TRBJ1-5; unclear D gene. Germline CDR1 SGHRS, CDR2 YFSETQ. V lost 2 bases and J lost 0, with 18 bases in between. The CDR3 consists of 18 residues. The CDR3 protein is CASSLFFSDLYSNQPQHF. CDR3 DNA sequence: TGCGCCAGCAGCTTATTTTTCTCCGACTTATATAGCAATCAGCCCCAGCATTTT.

This clonotype appeared a few times. The chain has TRBV20-1 and TRBJ1-5, with D perhaps matching TRBD1 (6 bases). Germline assignment: CDR1 DFQATT and CDR2 SNEGSKA (reference sequence). The CDR3 runs to 20 residues. Trimming removed 1 base at V and 1 base at J, with 26 bases between. CDR3 nucleotide sequence: TGCAGTGCTAGAGCTTTAATGGGAGGGGGAGCTCGGATGAGCAATCAGCCCCAGCATTTT. This gives the protein CSARALMGGGARMSNQPQHF.

The genes are TRBV20-1 and TRBJ2-5; perhaps TRBD2 as D (6 bases). The length of the CDR3 is 14 residues. Germline V gene sequence: CDR1 DFQATT, CDR2 SNEGSKA (reference sequence). Trimming pared 4 bases from V and 4 bases from J, leaving 16 bases between. CDR3 nucleotides: TGCAGTGCTATAAGACACGGGACTTCAGAGACCCAGTACTTC. This translates into CSAIRHGTSETQYF.